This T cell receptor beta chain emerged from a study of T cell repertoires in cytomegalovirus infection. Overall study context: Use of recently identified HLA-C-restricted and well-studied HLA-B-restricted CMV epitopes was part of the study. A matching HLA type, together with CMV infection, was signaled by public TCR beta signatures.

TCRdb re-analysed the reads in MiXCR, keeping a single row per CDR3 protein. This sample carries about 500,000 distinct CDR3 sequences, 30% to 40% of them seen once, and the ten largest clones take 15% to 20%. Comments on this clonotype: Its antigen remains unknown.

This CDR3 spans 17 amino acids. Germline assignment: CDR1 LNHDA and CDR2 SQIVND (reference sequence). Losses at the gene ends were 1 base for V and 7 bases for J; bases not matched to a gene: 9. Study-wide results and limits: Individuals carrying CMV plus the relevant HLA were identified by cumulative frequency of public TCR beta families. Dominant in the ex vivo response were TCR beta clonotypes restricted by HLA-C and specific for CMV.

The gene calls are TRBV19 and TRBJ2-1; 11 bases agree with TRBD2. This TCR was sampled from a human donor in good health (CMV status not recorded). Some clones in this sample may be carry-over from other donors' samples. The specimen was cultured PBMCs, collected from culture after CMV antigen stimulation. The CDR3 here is CASSIANGLAGWNEQFF. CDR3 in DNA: TGTGCCAGTAGTATAGCCAACGGACTAGCGGGCTGGAATGAGCAGTTCTTC.